These 29 T cell receptor beta chains share one sample of origin, sequenced in a study of blood T cell repertoires in COVID-19. TCRdb's copy holds only in-frame clones and misses some; the assay was immunoSEQ multiplex PCR. The repertoire consists of 230,000 or so clones, with 90% occurring once and the leading ten covering under 2.5%. Input material: peripheral blood. The receptors come from an older woman with COVID-19, enrolled during active disease.

The rearrangement links TRBV7-9 to TRBJ2-1; 9 bases map to TRBD2. Losses at the gene ends were 1 base for V and 0 bases for J; bases not matched to a gene: 7. CDR3 size: 18 residues. Per germline, CDR1 SEHNR and CDR2 FQNEAQ (reference sequence). CDR3 DNA sequence: TGTGCCAGCAGCTTAGTGGCTAGCGGGACGAGCTCCTACAATGAGCAGTTCTTC. This sequence encodes CASSLVASGTSSYNEQFF.

The chain joins TRBV27 to TRBJ1-5; the D is unclear. V was trimmed by 3 bases and J by 2 bases, leaving 8 bases between them. Looked up from germline, CDR1 is MNHEY and CDR2 is SMNVEV (reference sequence). CDR3 size: 14 residues. The CDR3 bases are TGTGCCAGCAGTTTGTTGCGGGGCAATCAGCCCCAGCATTTT. It yields the protein CASSLLRGNQPQHF.

The chain is built from TRBV6-1 and TRBJ2-7; D might be TRBD1 (5 bases). Germline CDR1 and CDR2: MNHNS and SASEGT. The germline V and J ends were trimmed by 3 bases and 7 bases, with 19 bases remaining between them. The length of the CDR3 is 15 residues. The CDR3 loop is CASSDDSIILGEQYF. CDR3 sequence (DNA): TGTGCCAGCAGTGACGACAGCATTATCTTGGGGGAGCAGTACTTC.

This chain connects TRBV15 to TRBJ1-2, with D uncertain. The V gene's germline CDR1 is LNHNV and CDR2 YYDKDF (reference sequence). The CDR3 is made up of 14 amino acids. V was clipped by 4 bases and J by 0 bases, with 9 bases between them. The CDR3 nucleotides are TGTGCCACCAGCACAGACTCCCCTAACTATGGCTACACCTTC. It is translated as CATSTDSPNYGYTF. Combining the CDR3 with reference TRBV15 and TRBJ1-2 gives the whole variable domain DAMVIQNPRYQVTQFGKPVTLSCSQTLNHNVMYWYQQKSSQAPKLLFHYYDKDFNNEADTPDNFQSRRPNTSFCFLDIRSPGLGDTAMYLCATSTDSPNYGYTFGSGTRLTVV.

J is TRBJ2-5 and V is TRBV19; TRBD2 agrees at 9 bases. This CDR3 contains 16 residues. V lost 1 base to trimming and J lost 4 bases; unmatched junction nucleotides: 7. Germline V gene lookup returns CDR1 LNHDA and CDR2 SQIVND (reference sequence). The chain's CDR3 is CASSIVGGGALETQYF. In DNA, the CDR3 is TGTGCCAGTAGTATAGTGGGCGGGGGGGCCCTAGAGACCCAGTACTTC. The full variable domain, with the rest looked up from reference TRBV19 and TRBJ2-5, is DGGITQSPKYLFRKEGQNVTLSCEQNLNHDAMYWYRQDPGQGLRLIYYSQIVNDFQKGDIAEGYSVSREKKESFPLTVTSAQKNPTAFYLCASSIVGGGALETQYFGPGTRLLVL.

CDR3 sequence (DNA): TGTGCCAGCAGTTACTCGATGTTACAGGGTGGAAACACCATATATTTT. It is translated as CASSYSMLQGGNTIYF. The V gene is TRBV6-6, the J gene TRBJ1-3; D is perhaps TRBD1 (6 bases). Trimming pared 0 bases from V and 3 bases from J, leaving 12 bases between. Per germline, CDR1 MNHNY and CDR2 SVGAGI (reference sequence). The CDR3 contains 16 residues.

This CDR3 reads CASSLVGLAGDEQFF. The DNA for the CDR3 is TGTGCCAGCAGCTTAGTCGGACTAGCGGGGGATGAGCAGTTCTTC. The chain recombines TRBV7-2 with TRBJ2-1; 13 positions agree with TRBD2. The CDR3 contains 15 residues. J was trimmed by 8 bases and V by 1 base; bases with no gene match: 2. CDR1 and CDR2 from the germline V gene are SGHTA and FQGNSA.

This clone showed up just once. The V call is TRBV6-1, the J call TRBJ1-2; D is possibly TRBD1 (6 bases). The CDR3 extends over 13 amino acids. With 3 bases removed from V and 4 bases from J, the gap between germline ends came to 9 bases. Germline CDR1 is MNHNS and CDR2 is SASEGT. The CDR3 sequence is CASSDRGGYGYTF. The CDR3 nucleotides read TGTGCCAGCAGTGACAGGGGCGGCTATGGCTACACCTTC.

V gene TRBV9 combines with J gene TRBJ1-3; TRBD1 matches at 7 bases. The ends lost 3 bases at V and 5 bases at J; junction bases unmatched: 5. The CDR3 is 14 amino acids. CDR1 and CDR2 (germline): SGDLS, YYNGEE. The CDR3 spells CASSGGTERNTIYF. The CDR3 DNA reads TGTGCCAGCAGCGGGGGGACAGAAAGAAACACCATATATTTT. The full variable domain, rest sourced from reference TRBV9 and TRBJ1-3, is DSGVTQTPKHLITATGQRVTLRCSPRSGDLSVYWYQQSLDQGLQFLIQYYNGEERAKGNILERFSAQQFPDLHSELNLSSLELGDSALYFCASSGGTERNTIYFGEGSWLTVV.

Only one count was recorded for this clone. The chain recombines TRBV5-6 with TRBJ2-1; 7 bases are shared with TRBD1. The CDR3 is 12 residues long. Germline trimming cut 4 bases from V and 12 bases from J; bases unmatched to any gene: 7. From germline, CDR1 is SGHDT and CDR2 YYEEEE. CDR3 in amino acids: CASSEQGIGQFF. The CDR3 DNA is TGTGCCAGCAGCGAACAGGGGATAGGGCAGTTCTTC.

Turning to this clone: This CDR3 is also generated by other DNA sequences in the sample. The chain recombines TRBV4-3 with TRBJ1-5; D call uncertain. Germline CDR1 and CDR2: LGHNA and YSLEER. V lost 4 bases and J lost 8, with 12 bases in between. CDR3 length equals 13 residues. As DNA, the CDR3 is TGCGCCAGCAGCCCCGACCCCGAGGAGCCCCAGCATTTT. Protein sequence: CASSPDPEEPQHF.

The chain uses TRBV11-2 and TRBJ2-1, with 9 bases matching TRBD1. CDR1 and CDR2 (germline): SGHAT, FQNNGV. This CDR3 comprises 16 residues. The trim removed 4 bases at V and 3 bases at J, leaving 7 bases unmatched. CDR3 in DNA: TGTGCCAGCAGCTCAGTACAGGGGGCTATCTACAATGAGCAGTTCTTC. Protein product: CASSSVQGAIYNEQFF.

V and J are TRBV6-5 and TRBJ1-6, with D possibly matching TRBD1 (6 bases). The CDR3 has 13 residues. V lost 6 bases and J 7 bases, leaving 10 bases between the germline ends. Germline V lookup: CDR1 MNHEY, CDR2 SVGAGI. Written as DNA, the CDR3 is TGTGCCAGCAGGTGGACAGAGAATTCACCCCTCCACTTT. As protein: CASRWTENSPLHF.

The chain employs TRBV7-8 and TRBJ1-4, with TRBD1 as a possible D gene (5 bases). The CDR3 loop spans 17 amino acids. Germline values: CDR1 SGHVS, CDR2 FQNEAQ. Trimming pared 0 bases from V and 8 bases from J, leaving 19 bases between. The CDR3 sequence is CASSLAAGAVRGEKLFF. The CDR3 bases are TGTGCCAGCAGCTTAGCGGCTGGGGCCGTCCGTGGGGAAAAACTGTTTTTT.

This clone showed up just once. The chain is built from TRBV7-9 and TRBJ2-1; D is unclear. The CDR3 has 13 amino acids. V was trimmed by 4 bases and J by 8 bases, leaving 12 bases between them. The V gene's germline CDR1 is SEHNR and CDR2 FQNEAQ (reference sequence). CDR3: CASSSTPPDEQFF. DNA of the CDR3: TGTGCCAGCAGCTCCACTCCCCCTGATGAGCAGTTCTTC. The complete variable domain, with remaining parts taken from reference TRBV7-9 and TRBJ2-1, reads DTGVSQNPRHKITKRGQNVTFRCDPISEHNRLYWYRQTLGQGPEFLTYFQNEAQLEKSRLLSDRFSAERPKGSFSTLEIQRTEQGDSAMYLCASSSTPPDEQFFGPGTRLTVL.

This chain uses TRBV19 with TRBJ1-1; D not resolved. CDR3 length: 13 residues. The germline V gene encodes CDR1 LNHDA and CDR2 SQIVND (reference sequence). Trimming shortened V by 5 bases and J by 4 bases, and 11 bases separated the two germline ends. CDR3 coding DNA: TGTGCCAGTAGTGCTCGGAGAGGCACTGAAGCTTTCTTT. It is translated as CASSARRGTEAFF.

The rearrangement joins TRBV2 to TRBJ1-2, with TRBD1 as a possible D gene (5 bases). Per the germline V gene, CDR1 is SNHLY and CDR2 is FYNNEI. Trimming cost V 3 bases and J 2 bases, with 7 bases left between them. This CDR3 is 13 amino acids long. CDR3 coding DNA: TGTGCCAGCAGTGACGGGGGGAACTATGGCTACACCTTC. It codes for CASSDGGNYGYTF.

This chain uses TRBV14 with TRBJ1-1; D unclear. There are 13 residues in the CDR3. CDR1 is SGHDN, CDR2 FVKESK, per germline. Trimming left V 1 base short and J 7 bases short, with 10 bases between. The CDR3 DNA reads TGTGCCAGCAGCCAAGTTTGGAGCCGTGAAGCTTTCTTT. It encodes CASSQVWSREAFF. The full variable domain, completed using reference TRBV14 and TRBJ1-1, is EAGVTQFPSHSVIEKGQTVTLRCDPISGHDNLYWYRRVMGKEIKFLLHFVKESKQDESGMPNNRFLAERTGGTYSTLKVQPAELEDSGVYFCASSQVWSREAFFGQGTRLTVV.

The chain combines TRBV7-2 with TRBJ2-5; D is undetermined. Trimming stripped 1 base from V and 5 bases from J, with 8 bases between. The CDR3 covers 13 residues. CDR1 SGHTA and CDR2 FQGNSA come from the germline V gene. The DNA for the CDR3 is TGTGCCAGCAGCTTAGTCAGCGCCGAGACCCAGTACTTC. Its translation: CASSLVSAETQYF.

This sequence joins TRBV9 and TRBJ1-2; 9 bases are shared with TRBD1. Germline CDR1 and CDR2: SGDLS and YYNGEE. Trimming at V came to 2 bases and at J to 8 bases, leaving 7 bases not matched to a gene. The CDR3 is 14 amino acids. The DNA of the CDR3 is TGTGCCAGCAGCGTTGCACAGGGGGCGTTGGGCTACACCTTC. Amino acids: CASSVAQGALGYTF. The entire variable domain, with the rest obtained from reference TRBV9 and TRBJ1-2, is as follows: DSGVTQTPKHLITATGQRVTLRCSPRSGDLSVYWYQQSLDQGLQFLIQYYNGEERAKGNILERFSAQQFPDLHSELNLSSLELGDSALYFCASSVAQGALGYTFGSGTRLTVV.

This rearrangement joins TRBV10-3 to TRBJ2-5; D unclear. V was clipped by 2 bases and J by 2 bases, with 9 bases between them. Per germline, CDR1 ENHRY and CDR2 SYGVKD. This CDR3 is built from 14 residues. The CDR3: CAISEGRSQETQYF. CDR3 bases: TGTGCCATCAGTGAGGGCAGGTCTCAAGAGACCCAGTACTTC.

V and J are TRBV2 and TRBJ1-3; D not resolved. The CDR3 runs 14 residues. Germline V gene lookup returns CDR1 SNHLY and CDR2 FYNNEI. Trimming took off 4 bases at V and 1 base at J, with 8 bases between the two ends. CDR3 residues: CASSVKRSGNTIYF. The CDR3 nucleotides read TGTGCCAGCAGTGTCAAGAGGTCTGGAAACACCATATATTTT.

The J gene is TRBJ1-1, the V gene TRBV6-5, with 9 nucleotides matching TRBD1. The CDR3 is 13 amino acids. V trimming: 2 bases; J trimming: 14 bases; junction bases outside the gene matches: 9. The V gene's germline CDR1 is MNHEY and CDR2 SVGAGI. The CDR3 loop is CASSYPWTGALFF. The CDR3 DNA is TGTGCCAGCAGTTACCCTTGGACAGGGGCGTTATTCTTT.

V usage is TRBV7-8 and J usage is TRBJ1-1, with 8 bases matching TRBD1. The J segment lost 8 bases and the V segment lost 1 base, leaving 12 bases of the junction unmatched. The CDR3 sequence is 16 residues long. CDR1 is SGHVS and CDR2 is FQNEAQ in the germline V gene. The CDR3 DNA reads as TGTGCCAGCAGCTTAGGGTGGGGCAGGGGGCAGGCGGAAGCTTTCTTT. This gives the protein CASSLGWGRGQAEAFF.

This chain connects TRBV5-6 to TRBJ2-1; D perhaps matches TRBD2 (6 bases). Germline CDR1 is SGHDT and CDR2 is YYEEEE. The germline V and J ends were trimmed by 4 bases and 3 bases, with 11 bases remaining between them. CDR3 size: 14 residues. The DNA of the CDR3 is TGTGCCAGCAGCGTCGGGGGAGGCTACAATGAGCAGTTCTTC. Residues: CASSVGGGYNEQFF.

To note about this clone: The sample contains more than one DNA sequence encoding this CDR3. The genes are TRBV7-2 and TRBJ1-3; D unresolved. Trimming shortened V by 0 bases and J by 4 bases, and 10 bases separated the two germline ends. Germline lookup yields CDR1 SGHTA and CDR2 FQGNSA. The CDR3 is 15 amino acids. The DNA of the CDR3 is TGTGCCAGCAGCTTAGCGCCGGGTTCAGGAAACACCATATATTTT. This codes for CASSLAPGSGNTIYF.

The count of this clone is one. The gene calls are TRBV19 and TRBJ2-7; 8 nucleotides line up with TRBD2. V shed 5 bases and J 0 bases; nucleotides not matched to a gene: 6. The CDR3 is 15 amino acids. Germline V gene sequence: CDR1 LNHDA, CDR2 SQIVND (reference sequence). CDR3 in DNA: TGTGCCAGTAGTGGGCGTACTAGCGGCTCCTACGAGCAGTACTTC. Translation: CASSGRTSGSYEQYF.

The rearrangement joins TRBV6-5 to TRBJ2-7; D perhaps matches TRBD2 (5 bases). Germline V lookup: CDR1 MNHEY, CDR2 SVGAGI. The CDR3 sequence is 11 residues long. Trimming stripped 2 bases from V and 9 bases from J, with 8 bases between. The CDR3 region has the DNA TGTGCCAGCAGTTACCGCGGAGGGCAGTACTTC. This translates into CASSYRGGQYF.

The rearrangement links TRBV10-3 to TRBJ1-1; D is perhaps TRBD1 (5 bases). Germline CDR1 ENHRY, CDR2 SYGVKD. CDR3 length: 14 amino acids. Trimming removed 7 bases from V and 5 bases from J, with 17 bases in between. The CDR3 DNA reads as TGTGCCATCAAGGCGGACACACAACAAACTGAAGCTTTCTTT. Translating gives CAIKADTQQTEAFF.